This T cell receptor beta chain was documented in a study of vaccination and CD4 T cells after COVID-19 (dated by TCRdb to 2022 to 2024). Concerning the study at large: SARS-CoV-2 positivity had been established in the convalescent patients by nasal swab PCR, and mild disease was recorded in several of these patients and severe disease in one. The convalescent cohort comprised six males and four females, including two Hispanic individuals, seven Caucasians, two Asians and one multiracial person. Participants got two doses of the Pfizer-BioNTech BNT162b2 vaccine (n=8) or two doses of the Moderna mRNA-1273 vaccine (n=2). Post-COVID blood samples were collected from convalescent patients a median of around 100 days after diagnosis, with a range of roughly 35 to 170 days. Post-vaccine blood samples were taken a median of 72 days after the second vaccine dose, with a range of 14 to 241 days. Culture stimuli were overlapping spike peptide pools from SARS-CoV-2 and from the common cold coronaviruses HCoV-NL63, HCoV-OC43 and HCoV-229E. Control cultures received a CEFX viral epitope pool as the positive control, an HIV-1 Nef peptide pool as the negative control, or no peptide. In around nine COVID-19 convalescent patients and 4 infection-naive healthy vaccine recipients, the spike-specific CD4+ TCR repertoire before mRNA vaccination was compared with the repertoire after mRNA vaccination. The paper as a whole reports these results and caveats: Among convalescent patients, a median 86.3% of the SARS-CoV-2-reactive clones seen after vaccination appeared only after vaccination, which suggests priming specific to the vaccine. In convalescent patients, nearly all vaccine-specific clones (304 of 307) were found to be mono-reactive for SARS-CoV-2 spike rather than cross-reactive with common cold coronaviruses. The number of convalescent patients in the study was relatively small, and the study did not examine early timepoints following natural infection. The median count of SARS-CoV-2-reactive clonotypes went up from around 23 after infection to 30 to 40 after vaccination, although the change was not significant.

Trimming accounts for 6 bases at V and 3 bases at J, while the number of junction bases matched to no gene is 8. CDR3 length: 15 amino acids, cysteine to phenylalanine. The only DNA kept is the CDR3, 45 bases in frame from the first base. CDR1 is given as MNHEY and CDR2 as SMNVEV, both from the germline V gene (reference sequence). There are a few counts of this clonotype. Its antigen target is currently unknown. No qualities accompany the bases; no much larger clone lies one base away. In light of the paper, this sample's treatment or condition label describes: 10-day PBMC culture with coronavirus spike peptide pools or control peptides (ViraFEST assay). The study used the ViraFEST assay, which expanded antigen-specific T cells with peptide pools and then identified expanded clonotypes by TCR sequencing. The positive SARS-CoV-2 PCR tests of the convalescent patients were dated from March to December 2020, before the Alpha, Beta and Delta variants emerged in the United States. Each well held 1.5 million to 2.5 million PBMCs cultured with roughly 9.2 ug/ml peptide pools in IMDM containing about 5% human AB serum and roughly 9.3 IU/ml IL-2. On days 3 and 7, half of the culture medium was replaced with fresh IL-2-containing medium. Once the cells had been in culture for less than 12 days, the EasySep CD4+ T cell isolation kit was used to isolate CD4+ T cells by negative selection. PBMCs were separated from whole blood using Ficoll-Paque Plus gradient centrifugation and then either used fresh or cryopreserved at -140C. Each culture condition was generally run in triplicate wells.

The library came from PCR. DNA from cultured CD4+ T cells was subjected to TCR sequencing with the Oncomine TCR Beta short-read assay at the Johns Hopkins FTIC core. Genomic DNA was extracted from the cultured CD4+ T cells with the QIAamp micro DNA kit. Oncomine TCR Beta libraries from cultured CD4+ T cells were pooled using unique dual indexes and sequenced on an Illumina iSeq 100. The original methods were these. Non-productive sequences were filtered out, and CDR3s that did not start with C, did not end with F or W, or were shorter than 7 amino acids were discarded. The MANAFEST web application was used to identify antigen-specific clonotypes by comparing peptide-stimulated wells against reference wells and other culture wells. An FDR below 0.05, an odds ratio above 5, and a productive frequency above 0.1% in at least two of three replicate wells were required for clones to be considered positive. Clonotypes that were significantly expanded in both SARS-CoV-2 spike wells and at least one common cold coronavirus spike condition were defined as cross-reactive. CDR3 homology was assessed with Levenshtein distances (stringdist) and unrooted phylogenetic trees (ape) in R version 3.6.1. TCRdb took the public reads, trimmed them with fastp at Q25, ran MiXCR for clone calling and kept in-frame beta chains. A single entry per CDR3 protein holds the most common genes and DNA from its merged rows. Here the V and J calls rest on TCRdb's processing, not on the authors' analysis. Present in this sample are 13,000 or so distinct CDR3 sequences, approximately 75% of which were seen just once. The top ten clonotypes cover roughly 30% of the sample.

The sample was CD4+ T cells from blood, cultured in vitro. In this chain, TRBV27 is recombined with TRBJ1-5, and 7 junction bases match TRBD1. The sequence was obtained from a human donor who had recovered from COVID-19. The nucleotides read TGTGCCAGCAGCTTTACAGGGGCCTTCAATCAGCCCCAGCATTTT. It encodes CASSFTGAFNQPQHF.